The 2 T cell receptor beta chains in this list originate from one sample, sequenced in a study of blood T cell repertoires in COVID-19 (dated by TCRdb to between 2020 and 2021). Receptor libraries were prepared by the immunoSEQ multiplex PCR assay. The immuneACCESS repertoire file appears here via TCRdb, limited to in-frame rearrangements. These files lack a portion of the clones; in checked studies, under half of the deficit traces to unresolved V genes, and the cause of the others is not known. The sample includes more than 80,000 clones, with around 86% observed a single time. The ten largest account for under 8.5% of the sample. Sequenced material: peripheral blood. All receptors come from a man aged 45-65 years with active COVID-19.

The chain joins TRBV12-3 or TRBV12-4 to TRBJ2-3; D not resolved. Trimming left V 7 bases short and J 6 bases short, with 14 bases between. The CDR3 consists of 13 residues. The CDR3 spells CASNVDLQDTQYF. As DNA, the CDR3 is TGTGCCAGCAACGTAGACCTACAGGATACGCAGTATTTT.

The chain carries TRBV25-1 and TRBJ2-1; 13 positions match TRBD2. This CDR3 region has 18 residues. Germline CDR1 and CDR2: MGHDK and SYGVNS. With 5 bases clipped from V and 5 bases from J, the junction kept 12 bases outside the gene matches. In nucleotides, the CDR3 is TGTGCCAGCAGTCCGGGAGGACTAGCGGGAGCAAAGGACAATGAGCAGTTCTTC. As protein: CASSPGGLAGAKDNEQFF.